Below are 19 T cell receptor beta chains sequenced from a single sample in a study of shared clonotypes between healthy human individuals. The data were produced by immunoSEQ multiplex PCR, yet TCRdb's version contains in-frame clones alone and is incomplete. The table has about 2.4 million clones, 93% seen once. The sample comprised naive CD4+ T cells from PBMCs. Described subset: CD45RA+ positively selected. These receptors were collected from a man in his late teens or twenties in good health. Some clones in this sample may be carry-over from other donors' samples.

V usage is TRBV9 and J usage is TRBJ2-3; D is tentatively TRBD1 or TRBD2 (5 bases each). This CDR3 region has 15 residues. Looked up from germline, CDR1 is SGDLS and CDR2 is YYNGEE. V dropped 4 bases and J dropped 2 bases, with 14 bases sitting between them. CDR3 residues: CASSFTGRFTDTQYF. The CDR3 region has the DNA TGTGCCAGCAGCTTCACGGGACGGTTCACAGATACGCAGTATTTT.

The chain joins TRBV27 to TRBJ2-5, with TRBD2 matching over 13 bases. V was pared by 5 bases and J by 5 bases, with 23 bases of the junction left unmatched. The CDR3 runs 21 residues. Looked up from germline, CDR1 is MNHEY and CDR2 is SMNVEV (reference sequence). In nucleotides, the CDR3 is TGTGCCAGCAGTCGAGGACTAGCGGGAGACCCTAGGGGAGGAGTAGGGGAGACCCAGTACTTC. This codes for CASSRGLAGDPRGGVGETQYF.

The chain joins TRBV27 to TRBJ2-7; 9 positions match TRBD1. V was pared by 8 bases and J by 4 bases, with 15 bases of the junction left unmatched. The germline V gene has CDR1 MNHEY and CDR2 SMNVEV (reference sequence). The CDR3 runs to 16 residues. The CDR3 nucleotides are TGTGCCAGCGGGGGCGGGACAGGGCCTAACTTTTACGAGCAGTACTTC. This gives the protein CASGGGTGPNFYEQYF.

J is TRBJ2-6 and V is TRBV9; D gene ambiguous. CDR3 length equals 17 residues. Per germline, CDR1 SGDLS and CDR2 YYNGEE. V lost 0 bases to trimming and J lost 2 bases, with 12 bases between them. The CDR3 DNA sequence: TGTGCCAGCAGCGTAGCTAACAGCTTTCCTGGGGCCAACGTCCTGACTTTC. Protein product: CASSVANSFPGANVLTF.

This clone was detected only a few times. The rearrangement uses TRBV28 and TRBJ1-1; D not certain. The CDR3 is 13 amino acids. The germline CDR1 and CDR2 sequences are MDHEN and SYDVKM. Trimming shortened V by 3 bases and J by 4 bases, and 9 bases separated the two germline ends. CDR3 protein: CASSLLSATEAFF. The CDR3 nucleotides read TGTGCCAGCAGTTTGCTCTCCGCCACTGAAGCTTTCTTT.

The CDR3 nucleotides read TGTGCCACCAGCAGAACCCCGGACGGGAACACTGAAGCTTTCTTT. Translating it yields CATSRTPDGNTEAFF. The chain has TRBV15 and TRBJ1-1; D not resolved. The CDR3 is 15 residues long. In germline, CDR1 is LNHNV, CDR2 YYDKDF (reference sequence). V dropped 2 bases and J dropped 1 base, with 11 bases sitting between them.

Concerning this clone: At one end the junction does not follow the germline gene, possibly because of a read error. CDR3 protein: CASRAGLNEKLFF. The CDR3 region has the DNA TGTGCCTCCAGGGCCGGACTTAATGAAAAACTGTTTTTT. J is TRBJ1-4 and V is TRBV15; D perhaps matches TRBD1 (5 bases). The CDR3 is 13 amino acids. CDR1 is LNHNV and CDR2 is YYDKDF in the germline V gene (reference sequence).

The V call is TRBV7-3, the J call TRBJ2-1; D is perhaps TRBD1 or TRBD2 (5 bases each). This CDR3 is 15 amino acids long. Trimming pared 0 bases from V and 9 bases from J, leaving 15 bases between. Germline lookup yields CDR1 SGHTA and CDR2 FQGTGA. The CDR3: CASSLTGTRYGEQFF. CDR3 coding DNA: TGTGCCAGCAGCTTAACGGGGACCAGGTATGGTGAGCAGTTCTTC.

The rearrangement joins TRBV7-6 to TRBJ2-7; 7 bases line up with TRBD1. The CDR3 has 13 amino acids. V trimming: 6 bases; J trimming: 3 bases; junction bases outside the gene matches: 5. Germline CDR1 and CDR2: SGHVS and FNYEAQ. The CDR3 nucleotides are TGTGCCAGCAGTTGGACAGGAGGCTACGAGCAGTACTTC. Protein product: CASSWTGGYEQYF.

This sequence joins TRBV11-2 and TRBJ2-3; D remains unclear. The CDR3 covers 15 residues. Trimming pared 2 bases from V and 2 bases from J, leaving 11 bases between. From germline, CDR1 is SGHAT and CDR2 FQNNGV. DNA of the CDR3: TGTGCCAGCAGCTTACCTGGCTCGAACACAGATACGCAGTATTTT. Translating gives CASSLPGSNTDTQYF.

V and J are TRBV29-1 and TRBJ1-5, with 7 bases identical to TRBD1. Trimming removed 4 bases from V and 7 bases from J; junction bases left unmatched: 10. This CDR3 has 14 amino acids. CDR1 SQVTM and CDR2 ANQGSEA come from the germline V gene. In DNA form, the CDR3 reads TGCAGCGTTGGGACAGGTCGGCGAGGGCAGCCCCAGCATTTT. Its translation is CSVGTGRRGQPQHF.

V is TRBV7-8 and J is TRBJ2-5; TRBD2 agrees at 8 bases. CDR1 is SGHVS, CDR2 FQNEAQ, per germline. With 4 bases clipped from V and 0 bases from J, the junction kept 13 bases outside the gene matches. The CDR3 has 18 residues. The DNA of the CDR3 is TGTGCCAGCAGCTCGGGTCTGTTGTCTAGCGGGTACCAAGAGACCCAGTACTTC. It codes for CASSSGLLSSGYQETQYF.

The chain employs TRBV5-1 and TRBJ1-5; TRBD1 aligns across 9 bases. The CDR3 is made up of 14 amino acids. CDR1 is SGHRS and CDR2 is YFSETQ in the germline V gene. V gave up 4 bases and J gave up 4 bases; unmatched junction bases: 3. The CDR3 DNA follows: TGCGCCAGCAGCGAAGGACAGGGGAATCAGCCCCAGCATTTT. Its protein product is CASSEGQGNQPQHF.

A remark on this clone: Other DNA sequences within the sample encode an identical CDR3. The rearrangement links TRBV5-1 to TRBJ1-2; D gene ambiguous. This CDR3 has 13 residues. In germline, CDR1 is SGHRS, CDR2 YFSETQ. Trimming shortened V by 1 base and J by 3 bases, and 7 bases separated the two germline ends. The CDR3 region is CASSLPGDYGYTF. In DNA, the CDR3 is TGCGCCAGCAGCTTGCCCGGGGACTATGGCTACACCTTC. The variable domain in full, completed from reference TRBV5-1 and TRBJ1-2, reads KAGVTQTPRYLIKTRGQQVTLSCSPISGHRSVSWYQQTPGQGLQFLFEYFSETQRNKGNFPGRFSGRQFSNSRSEMNVSTLELGDSALYLCASSLPGDYGYTFGSGTRLTVV.

This rearrangement joins TRBV15 to TRBJ2-3; the match to TRBD1 covers 7 bases. Germline V gene data show CDR1 as LNHNV and CDR2 as YYDKDF (reference sequence). This CDR3 comprises 16 residues. Trimming cost V 0 bases and J 1 base; bases outside gene matches: 4. The CDR3: CATSREGQRRTDTQYF. The CDR3 DNA reads as TGTGCCACCAGCAGAGAGGGACAGCGACGCACAGATACGCAGTATTTT.

This chain joins TRBV6-1 and TRBJ2-6; no reliable D call. This CDR3 has 15 amino acids. Deletions cut 7 bases from V and 1 base from J, with 11 bases between. CDR1 is MNHNS, CDR2 SASEGT, per germline. CDR3 sequence reads: CASIPLGSGANVLTF. Here the CDR3 DNA reads TGTGCCAGCATCCCCCTCGGGTCTGGGGCCAACGTCCTGACTTTC.

A word on this clone: Other DNA sequences in the sample encode the same CDR3. This chain joins TRBV18 and TRBJ2-7, with D perhaps TRBD1 (5 bases). The CDR3 is 12 amino acids. Trimming took off 3 bases at V and 5 bases at J, with 8 bases between the two ends. CDR1 is KGHSH, CDR2 LQKENI, per germline. CDR3 sequence reads: CASSPLGHEQYF. CDR3 in DNA: TGTGCCAGCTCACCTTTGGGGCACGAGCAGTACTTC.

This chain uses TRBV9 with TRBJ2-6; D might be TRBD1 (6 bases). Germline V gene data show CDR1 as SGDLS and CDR2 as YYNGEE. V shed 3 bases and J shed 0 bases, with 16 bases lying between them. This CDR3 contains 18 residues. The CDR3 nucleotides are TGTGCCAGCAGCGCCAAGACAGGCGACGTCTCTGGGGCCAACGTCCTGACTTTC. Protein product: CASSAKTGDVSGANVLTF.

The chain links TRBV5-1 to TRBJ2-3; D is tentatively TRBD1 or TRBD2 (6 bases each). Germline CDR1 and CDR2: SGHRS and YFSETQ. V lost 4 bases to trimming and J lost 2 bases, with 17 bases between them. The CDR3 runs 16 residues. In nucleotides, the CDR3 is TGCGCCAGCAGCCCGGAGGGCCGGGGGCCCACAGATACGCAGTATTTT. This gives the protein CASSPEGRGPTDTQYF.